The clone carrying this TCR beta chain was counted between two and nine times. Its antigen is not known. The library was made from cDNA and included unique molecular identifiers. One entry per CDR3 protein, called by TCRdb with MiXCR from the PCR reads. The sample gives some 800,000 distinct CDR3 sequences, approximately 44% of which show up once; roughly 4.9% is in the top ten. This specimen comes from a study of post-analysis software for immune sequencing data. Study summary: The cohort encompassed relapsing-remitting, secondary progressive and progressive-relapsing multiple sclerosis disease courses. Study-level points and caveats: Multiple sclerosis was associated with a significant reduction in normalized Chao1 diversity relative to controls. In patients, TRBV5-6, TRBV5-1 and TRBV20-1 belonged to roughly 5 TRBV segments found more frequently than in controls.

CDR3 length: 15 residues. The junction had 6 bases not matched to a gene; V was cut back by 3 bases and J by 4 bases. This receptor was identified in a girl aged 5-17 years with multiple sclerosis. This sequence joins TRBV12-3 or TRBV12-4 and TRBJ2-1; 7 bases map to TRBD1. The specimen was blood. The CDR3 protein is CASSLLQGSYNEQFF. The CDR3, as DNA: TGTGCCAGCAGTTTGTTACAGGGGTCTTACAATGAGCAGTTCTTC.